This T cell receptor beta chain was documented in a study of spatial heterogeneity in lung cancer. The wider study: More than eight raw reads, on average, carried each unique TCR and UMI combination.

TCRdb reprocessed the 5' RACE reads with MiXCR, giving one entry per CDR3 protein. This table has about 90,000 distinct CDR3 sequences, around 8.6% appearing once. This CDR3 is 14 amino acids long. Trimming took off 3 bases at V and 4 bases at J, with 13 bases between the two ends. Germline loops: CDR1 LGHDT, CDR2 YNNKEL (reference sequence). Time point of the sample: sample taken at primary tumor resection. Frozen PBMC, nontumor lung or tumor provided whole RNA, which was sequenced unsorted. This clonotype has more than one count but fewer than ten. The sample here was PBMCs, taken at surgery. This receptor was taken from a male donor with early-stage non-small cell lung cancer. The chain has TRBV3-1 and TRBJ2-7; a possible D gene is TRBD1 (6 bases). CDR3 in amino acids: CASSHWDIGYEQYF. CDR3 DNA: TGTGCCAGCAGCCATTGGGACATAGGGTACGAGCAGTACTTC.